The 27 T cell receptor beta chains presented below share a single source sample, sequenced in a study of blood T cell repertoires in COVID-19. Sequencing was performed with immunoSEQ multiplex PCR; in TCRdb, only in-frame clones are kept and a portion is missing. The sample shows 250,000 to 300,000 clones, under 90% of them seen only once. Material: peripheral blood. Source of these receptors: a man in his sixties with acute or convalescent COVID-19.

This chain links TRBV5-1 with TRBJ2-1; 9 positions match TRBD1. From germline, CDR1 is SGHRS and CDR2 YFSETQ. V was clipped by 4 bases and J by 8 bases; unmatched bases: 13. The CDR3 is 16 amino acids. Here the CDR3 DNA reads TGCGCCAGCAGCATACAGGGGGCCACGCTCAGGGATGAGCAGTTCTTC. It encodes CASSIQGATLRDEQFF.

This chain uses TRBV6-6 with TRBJ1-6; D possibly corresponds to TRBD1 (6 bases). Germline CDR1 is MNHNY and CDR2 is SVGAGI (reference sequence). The CDR3 loop spans 13 amino acids. V gave up 8 bases and J gave up 4 bases, with 9 bases separating them. CDR3 bases: TGTGCCAGCGGGACATATTATAATTCACCCCTCCACTTT. Amino acids: CASGTYYNSPLHF.

The V gene is TRBV28, the J gene TRBJ1-4, with TRBD1 matching 7 bases. This CDR3 spans 15 amino acids. Trimming removed 6 bases from V and 8 bases from J; junction bases left unmatched: 12. Germline CDR1 MDHEN, CDR2 SYDVKM. CDR3 DNA: TGTGCCAGCAGCCGCCGACAGGGATTAAGGGAAAAACTGTTTTTT. It translates to CASSRRQGLREKLFF.

This clone came up a few times. The rearrangement uses TRBV7-8 and TRBJ1-5; 10 nucleotides align to TRBD1. After removal of 5 bases from V and 5 bases from J, the junction contained 6 bases not matched to a gene. Per germline, CDR1 SGHVS and CDR2 FQNEAQ. This CDR3 is 15 amino acids long. In nucleotides, the CDR3 is TGTGCCAGCAGCCCCGGGACAGGGGAATATCAGCCCCAGCATTTT. It specifies CASSPGTGEYQPQHF.

The chain uses TRBV7-2 and TRBJ2-7; tentatively, D is TRBD1 (6 bases). This CDR3 is built from 16 residues. In germline, CDR1 is SGHTA, CDR2 FQGNSA. The ends were cut back, 3 bases at V and 2 bases at J, with 17 bases in the middle. CDR3 sequence: CASSLGFRGDTYEQYF. CDR3 coding DNA: TGTGCCAGCAGCTTGGGTTTTCGAGGGGACACCTACGAGCAGTACTTC.

The chain employs TRBV7-3 and TRBJ2-2; 8 positions agree with TRBD2. With V trimmed by 4 bases and J by 0 bases, 4 bases remained unmatched. The CDR3 length is 16 residues. Germline V gene data show CDR1 as SGHTA and CDR2 as FQGTGA. CDR3 sequence (DNA): TGTGCCAGCAGCTCGGGAGGGACATCGAACACCGGGGAGCTGTTTTTT. Its protein is CASSSGGTSNTGELFF. The complete variable domain, with remaining parts taken from reference TRBV7-3 and TRBJ2-2, reads GAGVSQTPSNKVTEKGKYVELRCDPISGHTALYWYRQSLGQGPEFLIYFQGTGAADDSGLPNDRFFAVRPEGSVSTLKIQRTERGDSAVYLCASSSGGTSNTGELFFGEGSRLTVL.

J is TRBJ1-4 and V is TRBV18, with 7 bases matching TRBD1. The CDR3 is 15 amino acids. The V segment lost 0 bases and the J segment 5 bases; nucleotides outside the gene matches: 3. Germline CDR1 and CDR2: KGHSH and LQKENI. The CDR3 region is CASSPPPRGNEKLFF. The CDR3 nucleotides read TGTGCCAGCTCACCACCGCCCAGGGGGAATGAAAAACTGTTTTTT.

This clone has just one count. This chain joins TRBV19 and TRBJ2-3; a weak D match, TRBD1 (6 bases). Germline assignment: CDR1 LNHDA and CDR2 SQIVND (reference sequence). The CDR3 spans 15 residues. Trimming pared 5 bases from V and 0 bases from J, leaving 12 bases between. CDR3: CASSGLGASTDTQYF. CDR3 in DNA: TGTGCCAGTAGTGGGTTGGGGGCTAGCACAGATACGCAGTATTTT.

In this sample, this clone turned up a few times. The chain carries TRBV7-9 and TRBJ1-2; tentatively, D is TRBD1 (6 bases). The CDR3 spans 16 residues. From germline, CDR1 is SEHNR and CDR2 FQNEAQ (reference sequence). Trimming left V 10 bases short and J 8 bases short, with 29 bases between. DNA for the CDR3: TGTGCCACCACACTGAATAGACAGGCGGGGGACGGAGGCTACACCTTC. As protein: CATTLNRQAGDGGYTF.

The gene calls are TRBV10-3 and TRBJ2-1; 8 bases are shared with TRBD2. The CDR3 is 13 residues long. Unmatched junction bases numbered 6, after V lost 6 bases and J lost 8 bases. CDR1 and CDR2 from the germline V gene are ENHRY and SYGVKD. CDR3 in DNA: TGTGCCATCAGAAGGACTAGCTTAGATGAGCAGTTCTTC. Protein: CAIRRTSLDEQFF.

V is TRBV24-1 and J is TRBJ2-3; perhaps TRBD2 as D (5 bases). The V gene's germline CDR1 is KGHDR and CDR2 SFDVKD. The V end lost 4 bases, the J end lost 7 bases, and 17 bases lay between the germline ends. The CDR3 contains 15 residues. CDR3 residues: CATSEPTEGTNTQYF. In DNA, the CDR3 is TGTGCCACCAGTGAACCCACCGAGGGCACGAATACGCAGTATTTT.

The chain has TRBV7-2 and TRBJ2-5; 8 bases align to TRBD1. The CDR3 runs to 15 residues. With 4 bases clipped from V and 4 bases from J, the junction kept 8 bases outside the gene matches. Germline CDR1 reads SGHTA; CDR2 reads FQGNSA. The CDR3 here is CASSSDRVGPETQYF. DNA of the CDR3: TGTGCCAGCAGCTCGGACAGGGTTGGCCCAGAGACCCAGTACTTC.

This clone was recorded only once. The chain joins TRBV7-2 to TRBJ1-3, with 7 nucleotides matching TRBD1. V dropped 5 bases and J dropped 2; count of bases not matched to a gene: 6. Germline-derived CDR1 and CDR2 are SGHTA and FQGNSA. The CDR3 length is 15 residues. This chain's CDR3 is CASSPRDSTGNTIYF. The CDR3 DNA sequence: TGTGCCAGCAGCCCCCGGGACAGCACTGGAAACACCATATATTTT.

The chain employs TRBV18 and TRBJ1-4, with 10 bases that match TRBD1. V lost 8 bases and J lost 0; bases outside the gene matches: 6. Germline values: CDR1 KGHSH, CDR2 LQKENI. The CDR3 runs to 16 residues. CDR3 protein: CASKLGQGATNEKLFF. CDR3 coding DNA: TGTGCCAGCAAGCTCGGACAGGGGGCAACTAATGAAAAACTGTTTTTT. Full variable domain (outside the CDR3, taken from reference TRBV18 and TRBJ1-4): NAGVMQNPRHLVRRRGQEARLRCSPMKGHSHVYWYRQLPEEGLKFMVYLQKENIIDESGMPKERFSAEFPKEGPSILRIQQVVRGDSAAYFCASKLGQGATNEKLFFGSGTQLSVL.

The CDR3 DNA is TGTGCCAGCAGCTTCGGGGAAGGGGAGACCCAGTACTTC. Translating gives CASSFGEGETQYF. The chain combines TRBV13 with TRBJ2-5, with D maybe TRBD2 (5 bases). CDR1 is PRHDT and CDR2 is FYEKMQ in the germline V gene (reference sequence). The CDR3 runs to 13 residues. V lost 3 bases to trimming and J lost 5 bases, with 10 bases between them.

V gene TRBV29-1 combines with J gene TRBJ2-7; D not certain. V was clipped by 3 bases and J by 6 bases, with 15 bases between them. Germline V gene data show CDR1 as SQVTM and CDR2 as ANQGSEA. The CDR3 is 13 residues long. The chain's CDR3 is CSVDSNPSTEQYF. As DNA, the CDR3 is TGCAGCGTTGACTCAAACCCATCTACCGAGCAGTACTTC.

The chain recombines TRBV7-8 with TRBJ1-2; maybe TRBD1 (6 bases). The length of the CDR3 is 12 residues. Looked up from germline, CDR1 is SGHVS and CDR2 is FQNEAQ. The ends were cut back, 5 bases at V and 8 bases at J, with 12 bases in the middle. CDR3 bases: TGTGCCAGCAGCCCAGAGGGGGACGGCTACACCTTC. This translates into CASSPEGDGYTF.

J is TRBJ1-2 and V is TRBV7-2, with a possible D match to TRBD1 (6 bases). The CDR3 runs to 14 residues. CDR1 is SGHTA and CDR2 is FQGNSA in the germline V gene. V lost 5 bases to trimming and J lost 4 bases, with 14 bases between them. CDR3 loop: CASSETGFLYGYTF. The CDR3 DNA is TGTGCCAGCAGCGAAACAGGGTTCCTCTATGGCTACACCTTC.

This chain joins TRBV5-1 and TRBJ1-4, with 8 bases aligning to TRBD1. CDR3 length: 15 amino acids. Per the germline V gene, CDR1 is SGHRS and CDR2 is YFSETQ. Losses at the gene ends were 4 bases for V and 8 bases for J; bases not matched to a gene: 10. The CDR3 nucleotides are TGCGCCAGCAGCCCTACAGGGGGTTTACCGGAAAAACTGTTTTTT. Protein: CASSPTGGLPEKLFF.

The chain is built from TRBV6-5 and TRBJ2-7; TRBD2 matches at 11 bases. The CDR3 sequence is 15 residues long. Trimming at V came to 2 bases and at J to 3 bases, leaving 3 bases not matched to a gene. Germline V gene sequence: CDR1 MNHEY, CDR2 SVGAGI. CDR3 sequence: CASSYTTSGGYEQYF. As DNA, the CDR3 is TGTGCCAGCAGTTACACTACTAGCGGGGGCTACGAGCAGTACTTC.

This clone has a handful of counts. The CDR3: CATRGMLNTGELFF. In DNA form, the CDR3 reads TGTGCCACCCGGGGGATGTTGAACACCGGGGAGCTGTTTTTT. V and J are TRBV15 and TRBJ2-2; possibly TRBD2 for D (6 bases). The V end was cut by 8 bases, the J end by 1 base, with 11 bases between. Per the germline V gene, CDR1 is LNHNV and CDR2 is YYDKDF (reference sequence). The CDR3 has 14 amino acids.

V gene TRBV19 combines with J gene TRBJ2-5; 12 bases are a match to TRBD1. CDR3 length: 16 amino acids. Germline CDR1 reads LNHDA; CDR2 reads SQIVND (reference sequence). Trimming removed 4 bases from V and 5 bases from J; junction bases left unmatched: 8. The CDR3 protein is CASSRRDRGRGETQYF. In DNA form, the CDR3 reads TGTGCCAGTAGTAGAAGGGACAGGGGGCGCGGGGAGACCCAGTACTTC. Combining the CDR3 with reference TRBV19 and TRBJ2-5 gives the whole variable domain DGGITQSPKYLFRKEGQNVTLSCEQNLNHDAMYWYRQDPGQGLRLIYYSQIVNDFQKGDIAEGYSVSREKKESFPLTVTSAQKNPTAFYLCASSRRDRGRGETQYFGPGTRLLVL.

This clone was observed a handful of times. The chain employs TRBV2 and TRBJ1-1, with D tentatively TRBD1 (5 bases). Germline CDR1 and CDR2: SNHLY and FYNNEI. The V gene lost 7 bases and the J gene lost 3 bases, with 12 bases spanning the gap. This CDR3 has 13 residues. CDR3 sequence: CASIRQLDTEAFF. CDR3 DNA: TGTGCCAGCATACGACAGCTAGACACTGAAGCTTTCTTT.

The chain employs TRBV5-1 and TRBJ1-2; tentative D call: TRBD1 (6 bases). Germline V CDR1 and CDR2: SGHRS, YFSETQ. This CDR3 region has 15 residues. V was clipped by 5 bases and J by 2 bases, with 16 bases between them. CDR3 DNA sequence: TGCGCCAGCAGACTCTCGGGGGGCAAGAACTATGGCTACACCTTC. It translates to CASRLSGGKNYGYTF.

This sequence joins TRBV6-6 and TRBJ2-7; D is possibly TRBD1 (6 bases). V shed 5 bases and J shed 2 bases, with 13 bases lying between them. In germline, CDR1 is MNHNY, CDR2 SVGAGI (reference sequence). The CDR3 consists of 14 residues. The CDR3, as DNA: TGTGCCAGCAGTACCCAGGGGTCCCCCTACGAGCAGTACTTC. Amino acids: CASSTQGSPYEQYF.

This rearrangement joins TRBV6-2 or TRBV6-3 to TRBJ1-5; tentatively, D is TRBD1 (5 bases). The ends were cut back, 0 bases at V and 2 bases at J, with 11 bases in the middle. The germline V gene encodes CDR1 MNHEY and CDR2 SVGEGT. The length of the CDR3 is 16 residues. CDR3 region: CASSYSGRAGNQPQHF. CDR3 sequence (DNA): TGTGCCAGCAGTTACTCCGGCAGGGCGGGCAATCAGCCCCAGCATTTT.

The gene calls are TRBV7-6 and TRBJ1-1; TRBD1 might be the D (6 bases). Germline CDR1 SGHVS, CDR2 FNYEAQ. The CDR3 is made up of 10 amino acids. For the CDR3, the DNA is TGTGGAACAGGGACAACTGAAGCTTTCTTT. Translating gives CGTGTTEAFF. Drawing the rest from reference TRBV7-6 and TRBJ1-1, the complete variable domain is GAGVSQSPRYKVTKRGQDVALRCDPISGHVSLYWYRQALGQGPEFLTYFNYEAQQDKSGLPNDRFSAERPEGSISTLTIQRTEQRDSAMYRCGTGTTEAFFGQGTRLTVV.